This T cell receptor beta chain was profiled in a study of blood T cell repertoires in COVID-19. Across the whole study: Samples representing acute and convalescent COVID-19 were sourced from the United States, Italy and Spain. T cells, B-cell-depleted T cells, or PBMCs supplied cDNA or gDNA.

CDR3 size: 14 residues. Germline CDR1 is SGHAT and CDR2 is FQNNGV. Trimming took 1 base from V and 7 from J; bases not matched to a gene: 2. Original methodology: Nucleated cell counts were estimated from reference gene primer amplification. The assay was immunoSEQ multiplex PCR, and TCRdb's table has in-frame clones only and misses some. That table is the source of V, J and clone size, and D and trimming were worked out from the DNA. The sample yields 90,000 to 150,000 clones, more than 75% seen once. The sample was peripheral blood. The chain combines TRBV11-2 with TRBJ2-1, with TRBD2 identical over 9 bases. The TCR comes from a man in his sixties with acute or convalescent COVID-19. CDR3 sequence: CASSLGGLANEQFF. The CDR3 nucleotides are TGTGCCAGCAGCTTAGGAGGACTAGCGAATGAGCAGTTCTTC.